This TCR beta chain was recovered during a study of Graves' ophthalmopathy and Graves' hyperthyroidism. Unmatched junction bases numbered 7, after V lost 3 bases and J lost 3 bases. The CDR3 totals 16 residues. Germline V gene lookup returns CDR1 SGHAT and CDR2 FQNNGV. In this cohort, patients with other autoimmune diseases, uncontrolled infections, pregnancy or lactation were excluded. Investigators amplified TCR beta CDR3 regions from RNA transcripts. HTBI primers were used in a first-round RT-PCR, which preceded a second-round multiplex PCR. MiXCR, run by TCRdb on the multiplex PCR reads, gives a single entry per CDR3 protein. The profile shows under 250,000 distinct CDR3 sequences, roughly 29% of them singletons. In its sample, this clonotype was seen many times.

This TCR was recovered from a man between 50 and 59 years old with Graves' ophthalmopathy. V gene TRBV11-2 combines with J gene TRBJ2-7, with TRBD2 matching 11 bases. The specimen sequenced was peripheral blood. CDR3 loop: CASSLLVGLADYEQYF. The CDR3 DNA is TGTGCCAGCAGCTTGTTAGTGGGACTAGCGGACTACGAGCAGTACTTC.